This T cell receptor (beta chain) stems from a study of chemoradiotherapy in HPV16-positive cancers. For the study at large: Candidate HPV-specific T-cell clones and common TCR motifs came from functional assays in a couple of HPV16-positive patients.

Findings of the study overall: For HPV16-positive patients, expanding HPV-responsive T cells associated with longer recurrence-free survival. During treatment, candidate HPV-specific clones and E7-related motifs expanded in tumor.

The CDR3 sequence is 15 residues long. Trimming left V 3 bases short and J 5 bases short, with 15 bases between. Per germline, CDR1 SGHDN and CDR2 FVKESK. Produced via immunoSEQ multiplex PCR; TCRdb's table is partial and in-frame only. Of tens of thousands of clones in the sample, about 80% are singletons; the top ten hold 3.5% to 4%. Worth noting for this clone: The antigen is undetermined.

This receptor was identified in a human donor with HPV-associated anogenital cancer. The source was blood, collected from a patient who underwent chemoradiotherapy. V gene TRBV14 combines with J gene TRBJ2-3; D is perhaps TRBD2 (6 bases). CDR3 loop: CASSQAGTLGDTQYF. The DNA of the CDR3 is TGTGCCAGCAGCCAGGCCGGGACTTTGGGAGATACGCAGTATTTT.